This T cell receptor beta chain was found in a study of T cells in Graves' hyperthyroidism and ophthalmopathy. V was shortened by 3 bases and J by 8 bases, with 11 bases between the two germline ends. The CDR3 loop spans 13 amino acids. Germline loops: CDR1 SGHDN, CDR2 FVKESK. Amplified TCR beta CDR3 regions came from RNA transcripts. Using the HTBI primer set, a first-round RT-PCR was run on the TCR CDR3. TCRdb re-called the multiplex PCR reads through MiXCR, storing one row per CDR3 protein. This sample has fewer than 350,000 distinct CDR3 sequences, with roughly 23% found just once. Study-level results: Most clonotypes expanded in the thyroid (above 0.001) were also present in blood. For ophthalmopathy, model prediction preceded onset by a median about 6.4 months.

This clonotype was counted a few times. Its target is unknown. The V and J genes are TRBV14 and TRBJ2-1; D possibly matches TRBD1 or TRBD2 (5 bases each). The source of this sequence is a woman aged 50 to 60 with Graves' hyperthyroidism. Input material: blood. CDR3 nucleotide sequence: TGTGCCAGCAGCCATCGAGGGGTGGATGAGCAGTTCTTC. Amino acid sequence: CASSHRGVDEQFF.